This T cell receptor beta chain was sequenced in a study of T-cell memory formation after mild COVID-19. At the level of the study: TCR clusters mostly belonged to single donors. Notes on the study in general: Within pre-infection memory, some responding clones were found, suggesting cross-reactive memory joined. Later expanders leaned CD4+, whereas day 15 to 85 contracting clones were balanced CD4/CD8.

This CDR3 comprises 14 residues. The germline V gene has CDR1 SGHRS and CDR2 YFSETQ. V was cut by 2 bases and J by 2 bases, with 9 bases left in between. This clonotype was observed many times. Its cognate antigen is unknown. Via MiXCR, TCRdb re-called the 5' RACE reads, giving one row per CDR3 protein. Of over 150,000 distinct CDR3 sequences in the sample, around 18% are singletons; the top ten hold roughly 3.7%. The chain joins TRBV5-1 to TRBJ2-3; D gene unclear. This clonotype was obtained from a man aged 18 to 35 who had mild COVID-19 (a few samples of this study predate the infection). Cell type and time point are not known. Sequencing was performed on PBMCs or a T cell subset sorted from them (not recorded which). CDR3 loop: CASSLGSFTDTQYF. Here the CDR3 DNA reads TGCGCCAGCAGCTTAGGATCGTTCACAGATACGCAGTATTTT.